The entry below gives a single T cell receptor beta chain sequence along with its context. Original processing notes: By means of reference gene primer amplification, nucleated cell counts were estimated. Some clones are missing from TCRdb's copy, which holds only in-frame ones; the method was immunoSEQ multiplex PCR. V and J calls plus clone size are reproduced from that table; the DNA served to infer D and trimming. The table lists fewer than 80,000 clones, roughly nine tenths of them singletons. This CDR3 is built from 14 residues. V shed 3 bases, J shed 8 bases, and the junction held 6 bases outside the gene matches. Germline CDR1 MNHNS, CDR2 SASEGT. The sample belongs to a study of blood T cell repertoires in COVID-19. Study summary: Some COVID-19 samples were acute and others convalescent; all came from the United States, Italy and Spain. PBMCs, B-cell-depleted T cells, or T cells were the source of the cDNA or gDNA that made up the material.

The V gene is TRBV6-1, the J gene TRBJ2-1, with 8 bases identical to TRBD2. The origin of this receptor is a woman in her 50s with active COVID-19. Sample: peripheral blood. The CDR3 DNA sequence: TGTGCCAGCAGTGAGGTTAGCGGGAACGATGAGCAGTTCTTC. It codes for CASSEVSGNDEQFF.